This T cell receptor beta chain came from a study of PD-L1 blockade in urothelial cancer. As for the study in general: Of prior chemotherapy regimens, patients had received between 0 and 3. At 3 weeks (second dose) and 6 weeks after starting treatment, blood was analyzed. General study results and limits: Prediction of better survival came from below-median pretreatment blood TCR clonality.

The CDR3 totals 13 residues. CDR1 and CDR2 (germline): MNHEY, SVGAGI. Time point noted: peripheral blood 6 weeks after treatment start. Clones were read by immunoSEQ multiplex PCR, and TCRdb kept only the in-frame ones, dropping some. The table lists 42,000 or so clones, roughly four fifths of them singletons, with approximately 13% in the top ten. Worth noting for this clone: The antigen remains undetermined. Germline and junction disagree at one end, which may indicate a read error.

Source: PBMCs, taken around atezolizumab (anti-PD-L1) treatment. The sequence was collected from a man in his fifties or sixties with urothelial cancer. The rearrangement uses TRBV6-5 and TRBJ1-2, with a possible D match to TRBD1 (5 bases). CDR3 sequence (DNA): TGTGCCAGCAGTACCCATGAAACAGGTCCCGCGGCCTTC. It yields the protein CASSTHETGPAAF.